The rows below give T cell receptor beta chains drawn from one sample of a study of OX40 agonist ivuxolimab in advanced cancers. Sequencing was performed with immunoSEQ multiplex PCR; in TCRdb, only in-frame clones are kept and a portion is missing. The table has around 35,000 clones, about 86% seen once. Sequencing was performed on CD4+ or CD8+ T cells sorted from blood, taken in a trial of the OX40 agonist ivuxolimab. The receptors come from an adult with an advanced solid tumor such as melanoma, head and neck, liver or kidney cancer. Each CDR3 is given with its conserved first and last residue. A D gene is named only where the DNA matches it firmly. Expanded clones get a size class; other rows say once, few or many, or leave the size out.

J,D,length,size,V,CDR3,DNA
TRBJ1-2,NA,13,NA,TRBV19,CASSIDQYYGYTF,TGTGCCAGTAGTATAGACCAGTACTATGGCTACACCTTC
TRBJ2-2,NA,14,NA,TRBV6-6,CASSYDVDTGELFF,TGTGCCAGCAGTTATGACGTCGACACCGGGGAGCTGTTTTTT
TRBJ2-4,NA,12,NA,TRBV4-1,CASSQAGNIQYF,TGCGCCAGCAGCCAAGCGGGGAACATTCAGTACTTC
TRBJ2-5,TRBD2,14,NA,TRBV7-9,CAGSSRTSVETQYF,TGTGCCGGCAGCTCTCGGACTAGCGTCGAGACCCAGTACTTC
TRBJ2-1,NA,18,few,TRBV21-1,CASSKAGLAGVFYNEQFF,TGTGCCAGCAGCAAAGCGGGACTAGCGGGAGTTTTCTACAATGAGCAGTTCTTC
TRBJ1-1,NA,15,NA,TRBV10-3,CAISHAGDTNTEAFF,TGTGCCATCAGTCACGCGGGGGATACGAACACTGAAGCTTTCTTT
TRBJ2-2,TRBD1,16,NA,TRBV19,CASLRGLTLNTGELFF,TGTGCCAGTCTGAGGGGGCTTACCCTGAACACCGGGGAGCTGTTTTTT
TRBJ2-7,NA,11,NA,TRBV6-1,CASSWTDEQYF,TGTGCCAGCAGCTGGACAGACGAGCAGTACTTC
TRBJ1-6,NA,13,NA,TRBV29-1,CSVRLREASPLHF,TGCAGCGTCCGCCTCAGGGAAGCCTCACCCCTCCACTTT
TRBJ1-1,NA,14,NA,TRBV5-1,CASSFDRPNTEAFF,TGCGCCAGCAGCTTCGACAGACCGAACACTGAAGCTTTCTTT
TRBJ1-1,NA,11,few,TRBV30,CAWRGNTEAFF,TGTGCCTGGAGAGGGAACACTGAAGCTTTCTTT
TRBJ2-5,TRBD1,16,NA,TRBV5-4,CASSLGGRGRGETQYF,TGTGCCAGCAGCTTGGGTGGCAGGGGGCGCGGAGAGACCCAGTACTTC
TRBJ1-2,TRBD1,14,NA,TRBV19,CASMGRQGAYGYTF,TGTGCCAGTATGGGGCGACAGGGTGCCTATGGCTACACCTTC
TRBJ2-5,TRBD2,14,once,TRBV7-6,CASSPGGALETQYF,TGTGCCAGCAGCCCCGGGGGGGCCCTGGAGACCCAGTACTTC
TRBJ1-2,NA,13,NA,TRBV2,CASSVGGDYGYTF,TGTGCCAGCAGTGTGGGGGGGGACTATGGCTACACCTTC
TRBJ2-5,TRBD2,14,NA,TRBV30,CAWRRVSSGSAQYF,TGTGCCTGGAGGCGCGTCTCTAGCGGATCGGCCCAGTACTTC
TRBJ2-1,TRBD2,16,NA,TRBV5-4,CASSATLRGNGNEQFF,TGTGCCAGCAGCGCTACTTTGCGGGGGAATGGGAATGAGCAGTTCTTC
TRBJ2-7,TRBD2,13,NA,TRBV28,CASKIWGRGEQYF,TGTGCCAGCAAGATCTGGGGGAGGGGCGAGCAGTACTTC
TRBJ2-7,NA,14,NA,TRBV6-5,CASSYSRTNYEQYF,TGTGCCAGCAGTTACTCCCGGACAAACTACGAGCAGTACTTC
TRBJ2-3,NA,16,NA,TRBV25-1,CASRMLGGRATDTQYF,TGTGCCAGCAGGATGCTCGGGGGGCGGGCCACAGATACGCAGTATTTT
TRBJ2-3,TRBD2,18,once,TRBV19,CASSSGTSGRVYTDTQYF,TGTGCCAGTAGTTCCGGGACTAGCGGGAGAGTGTACACAGATACGCAGTATTTT
TRBJ1-2,NA,13,NA,TRBV7-2,CASSLSGEYGYTF,TGTGCCAGCAGCTTAAGCGGGGAGTATGGCTACACCTTC
TRBJ2-3,TRBD1,16,once,TRBV18,CASSPSSGGSTDTQYF,TGTGCCAGCTCACCATCTTCAGGGGGTTCCACAGATACGCAGTATTTT
TRBJ2-2,NA,13,once,TRBV10-3,CATGGEYTGELFF,TGTGCCACTGGAGGGGAATACACCGGGGAGCTGTTTTTT
TRBJ1-3,NA,13,NA,TRBV6-6,CASSTGSGNTIYF,TGTGCCAGCAGTACAGGTTCTGGAAACACCATATATTTT
TRBJ2-7,TRBD2,15,NA,TRBV6-6,CASSYSGLAGGEQYF,TGTGCCAGCAGTTACTCCGGACTAGCGGGAGGCGAGCAGTACTTC
TRBJ1-4,NA,14,NA,TRBV19,CATTIGTWNEKLFF,TGTGCCACAACCATCGGGACATGGAATGAAAAACTGTTTTTT
TRBJ2-1,TRBD2,15,NA,TRBV10-3,CASSLIAGGYNEQFF,TGTGCCTCCTCCCTGATAGCGGGAGGGTACAATGAGCAGTTCTTC
TRBJ2-3,NA,15,NA,TRBV19,CASSIPRASTDTQYF,TGTGCCAGTAGTATTCCGCGGGCTAGCACAGATACGCAGTATTTT